These 24 T cell receptor beta chains were all obtained from the same sample, sequenced in a study of beta chain features in type 1 diabetes. Every isolated RNA sample was fully reverse transcribed, so sequencing captured expressed TCRB transcripts. The data were produced by immunoSEQ multiplex PCR, yet TCRdb's version contains in-frame clones alone and is incomplete. The sample shows about 900,000 clones, under 20% of them seen only once. The sequenced sample consisted of naive CD4+ T cells from blood. Receptors were obtained from a woman under 30 in good health.

This clone came up a few times. V usage is TRBV29-1 and J usage is TRBJ2-7; weak D call: TRBD2 (5 bases). With 4 bases removed from V and 2 bases from J, the gap between germline ends came to 12 bases. This CDR3 comprises 13 residues. CDR1 and CDR2 from the germline V gene are SQVTM and ANQGSEA. DNA of the CDR3: TGCAGCGTTGGCGAGGGCACCGCCTACGAGCAGTACTTC. Amino acids: CSVGEGTAYEQYF.

The V call is TRBV6-4, the J call TRBJ2-1; possible D gene TRBD1, 6 bases. This CDR3 has 15 residues. V was cut by 6 bases and J by 3 bases, with 15 bases left in between. Germline V gene lookup returns CDR1 MRHNA and CDR2 SNTAGT. CDR3 residues: CASSLVGASYNEQFF. As DNA, the CDR3 is TGTGCCAGCAGCCTTGTGGGGGCCAGCTACAATGAGCAGTTCTTC.

This chain joins TRBV7-8 and TRBJ2-5, with D perhaps TRBD2 (5 bases). CDR3 length: 13 amino acids. Trimming stripped 7 bases from V and 10 bases from J, with 19 bases between. Germline V CDR1 and CDR2: SGHVS, FQNEAQ. The CDR3 region is CASKKDIMRDQYF. The CDR3 DNA is TGTGCCAGCAAGAAAGACATCATGAGGGACCAGTACTTC.

This clone was counted only a few times. V usage is TRBV7-2 and J usage is TRBJ1-4; D unresolved. In germline, CDR1 is SGHTA, CDR2 FQGNSA. With 1 base removed from V and 8 bases from J, the gap between germline ends came to 8 bases. The CDR3 spans 13 residues. The CDR3: CASSLGSPEKLFF. CDR3 DNA: TGTGCCAGCAGCTTAGGGTCGCCGGAAAAACTGTTTTTT.

The chain uses TRBV18 and TRBJ2-2; 7 nucleotides match TRBD2. J was trimmed by 1 base and V by 6 bases; bases with no gene match: 8. Germline V gives CDR1 KGHSH, CDR2 LQKENI. The CDR3 is 16 residues long. CDR3 in DNA: TGTGCCAGCTCTTCCGACAGCGGGAAGAACACCGGGGAGCTGTTTTTT. The encoded protein is CASSSDSGKNTGELFF.

The V call is TRBV7-2, the J call TRBJ1-2; TRBD1 aligns across 12 bases. CDR1 is SGHTA and CDR2 is FQGNSA in the germline V gene. V dropped 5 bases and J dropped 4; count of bases not matched to a gene: 8. The CDR3 length is 16 residues. In nucleotides, the CDR3 is TGTGCCAGCAGCCGGGACAGGGGGCCGAATCCCTATGGCTACACCTTC. Its translation: CASSRDRGPNPYGYTF.

This clone has a handful of counts. This sequence joins TRBV19 and TRBJ2-1, with D hard to call. CDR3 length: 19 residues. The V end lost 0 bases, the J end lost 5 bases, and 23 bases lay between the germline ends. Germline CDR1 LNHDA, CDR2 SQIVND (reference sequence). In nucleotides, the CDR3 is TGTGCCAGTAGTATAGATCGCGTTCTTCGGTTAGGGCGGCACAATGAGCAGTTCTTC. This encodes CASSIDRVLRLGRHNEQFF.

This clone came up a few times. The V call is TRBV21-1, the J call TRBJ1-4; no check of the table's D call, TRBD1, against the DNA was made. TRBV21-1 is designated a pseudogene. This CDR3 contains 19 residues. The CDR3 nucleotides read TGTGCCAGCAGCAAACGGGACAGTGAAGTCAATGCAACTAATGAAAAACTGTTTTTT. Amino acids: CASSKRDSEVNATNEKLFF.

This clone has only a few counts. This rearrangement joins TRBV2 to TRBJ2-5, with D unresolved. The CDR3 has 12 residues. Germline CDR1 and CDR2: SNHLY and FYNNEI. Trimming shortened V by 8 bases and J by 5 bases, and 12 bases separated the two germline ends. The CDR3 DNA is TGTGCCAGCGTTCTTGTCGGGGAGACCCAGTACTTC. Its translation is CASVLVGETQYF.

This clone has only a few counts. The V and J genes are TRBV7-8 and TRBJ2-3, with 7 bases lining up with TRBD2. With 0 bases clipped from V and 1 base from J, the junction kept 1 base outside the gene matches. CDR1 and CDR2 from the germline V gene are SGHVS and FQNEAQ. The length of the CDR3 is 15 residues. The CDR3 nucleotides are TGTGCCAGCAGCTTAGCGGCGGGAGGCACAGATACGCAGTATTTT. It codes for CASSLAAGGTDTQYF. Full variable domain (rest looked up from reference TRBV7-8 and TRBJ2-3): GAGVSQSPRYKVAKRGQDVALRCDPISGHVSLFWYQQALGQGPEFLTYFQNEAQLDKSGLPSDRFFAERPEGSVSTLKIQRTQQEDSAVYLCASSLAAGGTDTQYFGPGTRLTVL.

This clone was counted only a few times. The chain couples TRBV5-4 to TRBJ2-7; D might be TRBD2 (6 bases). Germline lookup yields CDR1 SGHNT and CDR2 YYREEE (reference sequence). The ends were cut back, 1 base at V and 4 bases at J, with 15 bases in the middle. The CDR3 has 15 residues. DNA for the CDR3: TGTGCCAGCAGCTTGATCGGAGGGCGAGGGTACGAGCAGTACTTC. Its protein is CASSLIGGRGYEQYF.

This clone occurred a few times. This chain uses TRBV4-2 with TRBJ2-7, with 9 bases matching TRBD2. CDR1 and CDR2 from the germline V gene are LGHNA and YNFKEQ. V gave up 7 bases and J gave up 2 bases; unmatched junction bases: 6. This CDR3 is 14 amino acids long. CDR3 DNA sequence: TGTGCCAGCACCCCTAGCGGGAAGACCTACGAGCAGTACTTC. This gives the protein CASTPSGKTYEQYF.

This clone was seen a handful of times. The genes are TRBV7-2 and TRBJ2-6, with D maybe TRBD1 (6 bases). From germline, CDR1 is SGHTA and CDR2 FQGNSA. CDR3 length: 13 residues. The ends were cut back, 4 bases at V and 12 bases at J, with 13 bases in the middle. The CDR3 nucleotides are TGTGCCAGCAGCTATGACAGGTCAGGCGTCCTGACTTTC. Translating it yields CASSYDRSGVLTF.

The rearrangement uses TRBV6-5 and TRBJ2-6; D not certain. The germline CDR1 and CDR2 sequences are MNHEY and SVGAGI. V dropped 5 bases and J dropped 3 bases, with 8 bases sitting between them. The CDR3 covers 14 residues. The CDR3 DNA reads as TGTGCCAGCAGTAAAGGTTATGGGGCCAACGTCCTGACTTTC. Amino acid sequence: CASSKGYGANVLTF.

This clone was detected a few times. The chain uses TRBV28 and TRBJ2-1; TRBD2 aligns across 9 bases. Per the germline V gene, CDR1 is MDHEN and CDR2 is SYDVKM. V lost 2 bases to trimming and J lost 7 bases; unmatched junction nucleotides: 6. The CDR3 totals 15 residues. As DNA, the CDR3 is TGTGCCAGCAGTTTAATAGCGGGAGTTCGGAATGAGCAGTTCTTC. Translating it yields CASSLIAGVRNEQFF.

There are a few counts of this clone. The chain couples TRBV6-5 to TRBJ2-7; a weak D match, TRBD1 (7 bases). Germline values: CDR1 MNHEY, CDR2 SVGAGI. The CDR3 is 15 residues long. With 2 bases removed from V and 2 bases from J, the gap between germline ends came to 13 bases. This CDR3 reads CASSYQGGGTYEQYF. The CDR3 DNA reads TGTGCCAGCAGTTACCAGGGGGGAGGTACCTACGAGCAGTACTTC.

To note about this clone: The identical CDR3 is also encoded by other nucleotide sequences in the sample. This chain connects TRBV6-5 to TRBJ2-2; D gene ambiguous. Germline values: CDR1 MNHEY, CDR2 SVGAGI. V was cut by 6 bases and J by 5 bases, with 4 bases left in between. This CDR3 has 11 amino acids. In DNA form, the CDR3 reads TGTGCCAGCAGGGGTACCGGGGAGCTGTTTTTT. Residues: CASRGTGELFF.

The chain has TRBV7-9 and TRBJ2-2; possibly TRBD2 for D (6 bases). The CDR3 length is 16 residues. Trimming took off 4 bases at V and 6 bases at J, with 18 bases between the two ends. Looked up from germline, CDR1 is SEHNR and CDR2 is FQNEAQ (reference sequence). For the CDR3, the DNA is TGTGCCAGCAGCTCCCCCCGGCAGGGAGGCGCCGGGGAGCTGTTTTTT. It yields the protein CASSSPRQGGAGELFF.

In this sample, this clone turned up a few times. This chain connects TRBV6-6 to TRBJ2-1, with 7 bases identical to TRBD1. Germline V gene lookup returns CDR1 MNHNY and CDR2 SVGAGI (reference sequence). The CDR3 length is 15 residues. With 5 bases clipped from V and 8 bases from J, the junction kept 12 bases outside the gene matches. The CDR3 loop reads CASSQTGVVLYEQFF. CDR3 in DNA: TGTGCCAGCAGTCAAACAGGGGTGGTTTTGTATGAGCAGTTCTTC.

This clone was recorded a few times. The V gene is TRBV19, the J gene TRBJ2-1; 9 positions agree with TRBD1. The length of the CDR3 is 17 residues. Germline loops: CDR1 LNHDA, CDR2 SQIVND (reference sequence). Germline trimming cut 6 bases from V and 5 bases from J; bases unmatched to any gene: 14. The CDR3 here is CASSYRKGQGRNNEQFF. In DNA form, the CDR3 reads TGTGCCAGTAGCTACCGTAAGGGACAGGGTCGGAACAATGAGCAGTTCTTC. Combining the CDR3 with reference TRBV19 and TRBJ2-1 gives the whole variable domain DGGITQSPKYLFRKEGQNVTLSCEQNLNHDAMYWYRQDPGQGLRLIYYSQIVNDFQKGDIAEGYSVSREKKESFPLTVTSAQKNPTAFYLCASSYRKGQGRNNEQFFGPGTRLTVL.

This clone was seen only a few times. The chain carries TRBV15 and TRBJ2-3; maybe TRBD1 (6 bases). The CDR3 loop spans 17 amino acids. V shed 0 bases and J shed 2 bases, with 15 bases lying between them. From germline, CDR1 is LNHNV and CDR2 YYDKDF (reference sequence). The CDR3 DNA reads TGTGCCACCAGCAGAGATCTACAGGGAGCCCACACAGATACGCAGTATTTT. Translation gives CATSRDLQGAHTDTQYF.

This clone was counted a few times. The genes are TRBV5-1 and TRBJ2-1; D call uncertain. Germline CDR1 SGHRS, CDR2 YFSETQ. CDR3 size: 13 residues. Trimming stripped 0 bases from V and 6 bases from J, with 7 bases between. The CDR3 DNA is TGCGCCAGCAGCTTGGCAGTTAGCAATGAGCAGTTCTTC. Protein: CASSLAVSNEQFF.

The V call is TRBV11-1, the J call TRBJ2-1, with TRBD2 matching over 8 bases. In germline, CDR1 is SGHAT, CDR2 FQDESV (reference sequence). With V trimmed by 5 bases and J by 7 bases, 13 bases remained unmatched. The CDR3 loop spans 16 amino acids. CDR3 loop: CASSLYSGKWENEQFF. In DNA, the CDR3 is TGTGCCAGCAGCCTTTATAGCGGGAAATGGGAGAATGAGCAGTTCTTC.

This chain uses TRBV4-3 with TRBJ2-7, with 14 bases matching TRBD2. The CDR3 extends over 20 amino acids. V lost 0 bases and J lost 4; bases outside the gene matches: 14. Germline V CDR1 and CDR2: LGHNA, YSLEER. The CDR3 region has the DNA TGCGCCAGCAGCCAAGAGATAGGCGGGACTAGCGGGAGTTCGTCATACGAGCAGTACTTC. Its translation is CASSQEIGGTSGSSSYEQYF.